This T cell receptor (beta chain) emerged from a study of cytomegalovirus exposure and HLA in healthy donors. Overall study context: T cells numbering around 190 million yielded some 120 million unique TCR beta sequences in an earlier analysis.

It was with 60 Vbeta and 13 Jbeta primers that the PCR ran. The protocol was immunoSEQ multiplex PCR, while the TCRdb copy is restricted to in-frame clones and leaves out a portion. This sample yields fewer than 120,000 clones, of which approximately 86% are seen a single time; about 1.7% belongs to the top ten. After removal of 1 base from V and 2 bases from J, the junction contained 6 bases not matched to a gene. The germline CDR1 and CDR2 sequences are SGHDT and YYEEEE. The CDR3 totals 16 residues. The chain links TRBV5-6 to TRBJ2-3, with 8 bases that match TRBD2. What was sequenced was PBMCs. This sequence was found in a middle-aged man in good health and CMV-seronegative. Written as DNA, the CDR3 is TGTGCCAGCAGCTTGTCCAGCGGGGGCCTCACAGATACGCAGTATTTT. Translated: CASSLSSGGLTDTQYF.